This T cell receptor beta chain emerged from a study of blood T cells in healthy people across ages. General study results and limits: Diversity of TCR beta per million T cells declined in a roughly linear way with age. Naive CD4+ cell counts and diversity both ran higher in long-lived than in aged donors.

Germline lookup yields CDR1 MNHNS and CDR2 SASEGT. The CDR3 has 15 amino acids. The V gene end was trimmed by 6 bases and the J gene end by 2 bases; junction bases not matched to a gene: 7. Each of the donors had roughly 9.7 milliliters of peripheral blood drawn into EDTA-treated Vacutainer tubes. Concerning this clonotype: No antigen is known for it.

A sample-barcoded 5' primer and a J-beta primer mix were used in a second PCR of roughly 6 to 11 cycles. The template-switch adaptor was a 5' adaptor with 12 random nucleotides. It tagged each cDNA molecule. One entry per CDR3 protein results from TCRdb running MiXCR on the 5' RACE reads. The table shows about 780,000 distinct CDR3 sequences, with 35% to 60% occurring only once. This receptor was identified in a man older than 75 in good health. The sequencing sample was made of blood. The rearrangement uses TRBV6-1 and TRBJ2-7; 10 bases are a match to TRBD2. CDR3 sequence reads: CASRKTSGDTYEQYF. DNA of the CDR3: TGTGCCAGCAGGAAAACTAGCGGGGACACCTACGAGCAGTACTTC.